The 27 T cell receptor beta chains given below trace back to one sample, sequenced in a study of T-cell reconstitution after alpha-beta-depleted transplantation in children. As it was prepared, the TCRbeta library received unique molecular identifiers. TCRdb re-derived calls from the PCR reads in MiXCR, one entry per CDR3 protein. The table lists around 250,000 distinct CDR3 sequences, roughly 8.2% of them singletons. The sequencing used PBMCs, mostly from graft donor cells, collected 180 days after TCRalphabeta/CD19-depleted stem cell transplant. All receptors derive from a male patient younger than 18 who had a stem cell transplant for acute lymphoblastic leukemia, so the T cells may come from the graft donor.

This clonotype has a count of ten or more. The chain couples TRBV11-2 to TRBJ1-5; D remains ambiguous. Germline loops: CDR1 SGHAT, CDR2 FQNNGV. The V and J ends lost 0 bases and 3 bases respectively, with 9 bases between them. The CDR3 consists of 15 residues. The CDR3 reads CASSLDGRSNQPQHF. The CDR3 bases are TGTGCCAGCAGCTTAGACGGCCGATCCAATCAGCCCCAGCATTTT. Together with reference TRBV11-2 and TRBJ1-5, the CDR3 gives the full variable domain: EAGVAQSPRYKIIEKRQSVAFWCNPISGHATLYWYQQILGQGPKLLIQFQNNGVVDDSQLPKDRFSAERLKGVDSTLKIQPAKLEDSAVYLCASSLDGRSNQPQHFGDGTRLSIL.

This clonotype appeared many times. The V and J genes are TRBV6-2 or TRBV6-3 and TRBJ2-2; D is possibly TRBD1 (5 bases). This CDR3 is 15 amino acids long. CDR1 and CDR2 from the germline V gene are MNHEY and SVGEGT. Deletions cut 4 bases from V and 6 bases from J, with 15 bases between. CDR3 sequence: CASSSPGYGSGELFF. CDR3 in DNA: TGTGCCAGCAGTTCCCCAGGGTACGGCTCCGGGGAGCTGTTTTTT.

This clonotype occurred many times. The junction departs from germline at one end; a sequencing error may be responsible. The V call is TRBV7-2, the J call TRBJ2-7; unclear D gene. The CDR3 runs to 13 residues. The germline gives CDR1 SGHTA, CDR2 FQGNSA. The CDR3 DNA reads TGTGCCAGCAGCTCCAGATTCCGTGACGAGCATTACTTC. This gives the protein CASSSRFRDEHYF. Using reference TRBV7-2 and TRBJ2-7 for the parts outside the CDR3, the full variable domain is GAGVSQSPSNKVTEKGKDVELRCDPISGHTALYWYRQSLGQGLEFLIYFQGNSAPDKSGLPSDRFSAERTGGSVSTLTIQRTQQEDSAVYLCASSSRFRDEHYFGPGTRLTVT.

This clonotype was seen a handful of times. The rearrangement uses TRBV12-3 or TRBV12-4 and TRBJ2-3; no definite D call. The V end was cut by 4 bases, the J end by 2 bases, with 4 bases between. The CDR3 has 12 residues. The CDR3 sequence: CASSYVTDTQYF. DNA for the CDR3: TGTGCCAGCAGTTACGTCACAGATACGCAGTATTTT.

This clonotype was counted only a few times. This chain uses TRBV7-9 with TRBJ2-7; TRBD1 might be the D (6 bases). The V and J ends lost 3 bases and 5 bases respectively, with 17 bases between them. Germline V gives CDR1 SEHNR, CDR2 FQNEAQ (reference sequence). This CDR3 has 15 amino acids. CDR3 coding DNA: TGTGCCAGCAGCTTGCCGACCGGGACAAGTAACGAGCAGTACTTC. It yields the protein CASSLPTGTSNEQYF.

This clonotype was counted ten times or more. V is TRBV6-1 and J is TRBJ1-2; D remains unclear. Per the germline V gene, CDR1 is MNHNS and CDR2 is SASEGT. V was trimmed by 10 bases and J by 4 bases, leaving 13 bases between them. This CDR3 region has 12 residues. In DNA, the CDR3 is TGTGCCATCTCGACGGATATCTATGGCTACACCTTC. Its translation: CAISTDIYGYTF.

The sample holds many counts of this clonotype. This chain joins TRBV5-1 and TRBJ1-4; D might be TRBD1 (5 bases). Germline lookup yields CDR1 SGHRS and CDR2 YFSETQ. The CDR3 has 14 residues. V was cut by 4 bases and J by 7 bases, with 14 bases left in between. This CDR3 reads CASSLQGFSEKLFF. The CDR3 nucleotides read TGCGCCAGCAGCCTGCAGGGTTTCAGTGAAAAACTGTTTTTT.

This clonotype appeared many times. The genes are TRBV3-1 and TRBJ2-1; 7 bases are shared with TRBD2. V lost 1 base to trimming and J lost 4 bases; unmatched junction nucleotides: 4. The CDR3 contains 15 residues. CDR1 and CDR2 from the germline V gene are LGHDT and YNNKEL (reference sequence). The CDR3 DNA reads TGTGCCAGCAGCCAAGGTAGCGGGTTTTACAATGAGCAGTTCTTC. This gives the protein CASSQGSGFYNEQFF.

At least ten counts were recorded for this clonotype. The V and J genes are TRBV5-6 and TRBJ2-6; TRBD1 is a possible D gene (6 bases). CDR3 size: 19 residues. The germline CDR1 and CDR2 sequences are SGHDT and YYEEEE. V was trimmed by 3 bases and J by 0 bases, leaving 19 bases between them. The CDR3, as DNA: TGTGCCAGCAGCTGGACAGTGGGTGCTGACAGCTCTGGGGCCAACGTCCTGACTTTC. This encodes CASSWTVGADSSGANVLTF.

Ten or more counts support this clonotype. Written as DNA, the CDR3 is TGCAGTGCCCATACTATCCTGACAGGGGGAAGAGGGACCCAGTACTTC. This codes for CSAHTILTGGRGTQYF. The V and J genes are TRBV20-1 and TRBJ2-5; TRBD1 matches at 9 bases. Germline V gene lookup returns CDR1 DFQATT and CDR2 SNEGSKA (reference sequence). J gave up 7 bases and V 6 bases, and 18 bases lay outside the gene matches. CDR3 length: 16 residues.

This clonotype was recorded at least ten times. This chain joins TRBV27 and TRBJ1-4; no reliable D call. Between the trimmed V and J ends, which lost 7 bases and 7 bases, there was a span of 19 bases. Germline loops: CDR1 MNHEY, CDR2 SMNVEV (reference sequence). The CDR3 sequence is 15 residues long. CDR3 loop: CASNGRGLPGEKLFF. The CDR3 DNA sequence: TGTGCCAGCAATGGGAGAGGACTCCCTGGTGAAAAACTGTTTTTT.

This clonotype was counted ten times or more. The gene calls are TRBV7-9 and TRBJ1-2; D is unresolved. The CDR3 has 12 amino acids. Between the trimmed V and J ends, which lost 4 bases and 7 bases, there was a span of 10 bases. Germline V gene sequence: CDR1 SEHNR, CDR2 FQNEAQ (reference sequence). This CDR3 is CASSSGSSGYTF. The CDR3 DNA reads TGTGCCAGCAGCTCGGGGAGTTCTGGCTACACCTTC.

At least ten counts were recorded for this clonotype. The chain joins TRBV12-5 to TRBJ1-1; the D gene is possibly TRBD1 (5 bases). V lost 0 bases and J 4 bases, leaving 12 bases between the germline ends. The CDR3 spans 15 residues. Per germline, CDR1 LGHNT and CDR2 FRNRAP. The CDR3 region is CASGLVVRAVTEAFF. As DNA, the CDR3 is TGTGCTAGTGGTTTGGTAGTCAGGGCGGTCACTGAAGCTTTCTTT.

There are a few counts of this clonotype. In DNA, the CDR3 is TGTGCCAGCAGTTTTGAGGCGGGCTACGAGCAGTACTTC. This translates into CASSFEAGYEQYF. J is TRBJ2-7 and V is TRBV27; D is possibly TRBD2 (5 bases). The germline gives CDR1 MNHEY, CDR2 SMNVEV (reference sequence). V lost 3 bases to trimming and J lost 3 bases, with 9 bases between them. The CDR3 loop spans 13 amino acids.

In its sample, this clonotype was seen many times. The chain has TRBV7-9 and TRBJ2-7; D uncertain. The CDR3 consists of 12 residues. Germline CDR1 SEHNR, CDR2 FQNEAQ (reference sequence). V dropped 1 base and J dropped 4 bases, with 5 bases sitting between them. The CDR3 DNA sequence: TGTGCCAGCAGCTTAGTAATTTACGAGCAGTACTTC. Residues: CASSLVIYEQYF. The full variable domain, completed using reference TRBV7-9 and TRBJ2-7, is DTGVSQNPRHKITKRGQNVTFRCDPISEHNRLYWYRQTLGQGPEFLTYFQNEAQLEKSRLLSDRFSAERPKGSFSTLEIQRTEQGDSAMYLCASSLVIYEQYFGPGTRLTVT.

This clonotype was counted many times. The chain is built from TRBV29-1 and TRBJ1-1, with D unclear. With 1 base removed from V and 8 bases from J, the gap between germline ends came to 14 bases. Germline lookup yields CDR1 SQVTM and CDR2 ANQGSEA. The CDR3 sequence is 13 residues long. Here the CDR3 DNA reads TGCAGCGTTGAAGGTAGGTTGGCAACCGAAGCTTTCTTT. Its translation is CSVEGRLATEAFF.

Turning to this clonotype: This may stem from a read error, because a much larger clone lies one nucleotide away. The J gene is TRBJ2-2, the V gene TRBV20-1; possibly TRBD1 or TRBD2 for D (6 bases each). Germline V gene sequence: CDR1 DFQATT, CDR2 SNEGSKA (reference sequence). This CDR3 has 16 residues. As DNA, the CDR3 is TGCAGTGCCGTAAGAGGTCCGGGGGCGCACACCTGGGAGCTGTTTTTT. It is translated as CSAVRGPGAHTWELFF.

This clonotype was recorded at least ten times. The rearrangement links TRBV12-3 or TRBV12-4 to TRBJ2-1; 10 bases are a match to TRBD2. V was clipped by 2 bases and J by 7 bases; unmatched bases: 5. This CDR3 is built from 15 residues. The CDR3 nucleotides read TGTGCCAGCAGTTTAAGCGGGGGGGCCACAAATGAGCAGTTCTTC. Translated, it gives CASSLSGGATNEQFF.

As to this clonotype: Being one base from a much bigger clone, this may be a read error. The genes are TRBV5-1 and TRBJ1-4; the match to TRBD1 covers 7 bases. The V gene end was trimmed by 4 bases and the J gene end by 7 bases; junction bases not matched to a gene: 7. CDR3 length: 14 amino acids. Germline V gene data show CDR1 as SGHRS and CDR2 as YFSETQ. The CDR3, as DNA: TGCGCCAGCAGCACCGGACAGGAGAGTGAAAAACTGTTTTTT. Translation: CASSTGQESEKLFF.

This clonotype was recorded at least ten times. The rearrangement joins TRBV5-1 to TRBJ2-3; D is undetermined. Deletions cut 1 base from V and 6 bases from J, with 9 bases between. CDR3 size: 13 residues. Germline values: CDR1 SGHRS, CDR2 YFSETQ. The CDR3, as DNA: TGCGCCAGCAGCTTGACAACCGTCGATACGCAGTATTTT. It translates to CASSLTTVDTQYF.

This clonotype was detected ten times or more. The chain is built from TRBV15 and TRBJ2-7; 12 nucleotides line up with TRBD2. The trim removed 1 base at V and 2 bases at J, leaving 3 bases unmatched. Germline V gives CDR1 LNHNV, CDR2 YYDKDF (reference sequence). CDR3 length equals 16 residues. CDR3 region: CATSRVPSGRAYEQYF. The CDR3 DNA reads TGTGCCACCAGCAGAGTCCCTAGCGGGAGGGCCTACGAGCAGTACTTC.

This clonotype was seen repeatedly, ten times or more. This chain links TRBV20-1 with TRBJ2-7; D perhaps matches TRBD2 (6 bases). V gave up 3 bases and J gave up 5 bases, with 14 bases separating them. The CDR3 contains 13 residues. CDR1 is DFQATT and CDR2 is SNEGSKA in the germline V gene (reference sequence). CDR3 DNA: TGCAGTGCTAGTAGGTCTGCTAGCGACGAGCAGTACTTC. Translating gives CSASRSASDEQYF.

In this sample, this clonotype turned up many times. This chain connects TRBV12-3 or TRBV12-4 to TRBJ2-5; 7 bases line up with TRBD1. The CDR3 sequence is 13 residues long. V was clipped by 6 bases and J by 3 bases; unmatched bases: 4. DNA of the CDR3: TGTGCCAGCAGAGAAGGGACAGAAGAGACCCAGTACTTC. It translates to CASREGTEETQYF.

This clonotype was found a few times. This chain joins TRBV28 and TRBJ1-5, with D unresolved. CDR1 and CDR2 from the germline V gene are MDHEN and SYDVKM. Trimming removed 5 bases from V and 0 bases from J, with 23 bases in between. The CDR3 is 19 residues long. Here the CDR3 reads CASSPPPGRAVYSNQPQHF. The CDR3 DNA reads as TGTGCCAGCAGTCCCCCCCCCGGACGGGCCGTTTATAGCAATCAGCCCCAGCATTTT.

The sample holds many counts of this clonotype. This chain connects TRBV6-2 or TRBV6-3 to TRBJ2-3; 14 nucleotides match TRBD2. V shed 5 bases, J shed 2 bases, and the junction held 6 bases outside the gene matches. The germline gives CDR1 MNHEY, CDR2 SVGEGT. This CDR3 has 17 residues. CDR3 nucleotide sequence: TGTGCCAGCAGTGACGGGACTAGCGGGGGTTTCACAGATACGCAGTATTTT. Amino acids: CASSDGTSGGFTDTQYF.

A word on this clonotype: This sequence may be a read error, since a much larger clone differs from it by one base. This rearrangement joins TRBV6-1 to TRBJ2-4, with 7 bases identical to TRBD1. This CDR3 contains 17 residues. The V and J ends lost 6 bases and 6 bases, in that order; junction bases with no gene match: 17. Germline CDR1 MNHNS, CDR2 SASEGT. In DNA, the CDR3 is TGTGCCAGCAGCCGGGGACAGTGGAAACCCACGGGAAACATTCAGTACTTC. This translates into CASSRGQWKPTGNIQYF.

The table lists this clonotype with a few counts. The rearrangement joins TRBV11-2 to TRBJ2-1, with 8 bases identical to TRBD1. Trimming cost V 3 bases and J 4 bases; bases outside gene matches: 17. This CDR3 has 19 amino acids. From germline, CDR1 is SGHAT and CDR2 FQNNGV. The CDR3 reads CASSLGITGGSWRYNEQFF. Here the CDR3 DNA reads TGTGCCAGCAGCTTGGGGATAACAGGGGGAAGTTGGAGGTACAATGAGCAGTTCTTC.